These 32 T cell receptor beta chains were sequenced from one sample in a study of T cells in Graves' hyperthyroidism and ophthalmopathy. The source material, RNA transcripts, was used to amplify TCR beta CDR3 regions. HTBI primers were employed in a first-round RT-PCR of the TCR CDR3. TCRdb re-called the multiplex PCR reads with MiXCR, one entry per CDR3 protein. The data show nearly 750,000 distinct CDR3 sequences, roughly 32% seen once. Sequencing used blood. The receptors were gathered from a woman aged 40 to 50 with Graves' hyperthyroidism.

As DNA, the CDR3 is TGTGCCCTCAAGCGACAGGAGAACACTGAAGCTTTCTTT. Amino acids: CALKRQENTEAFF. This chain connects TRBV6-2 or TRBV6-3 to TRBJ1-1; perhaps TRBD1 as D (6 bases). The CDR3 is 13 residues long. Per germline, CDR1 MNHEY and CDR2 SVGEGT. The V gene lost 11 bases and the J gene lost 1 base, with 14 bases spanning the gap.

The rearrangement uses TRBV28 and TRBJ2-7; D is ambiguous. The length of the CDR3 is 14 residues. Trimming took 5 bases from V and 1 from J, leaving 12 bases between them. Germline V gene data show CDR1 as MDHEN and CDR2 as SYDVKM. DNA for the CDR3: TGTGCCAGCAGTAAGCTTGTTCAATCCTACGAGCAGTACTTC. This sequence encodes CASSKLVQSYEQYF. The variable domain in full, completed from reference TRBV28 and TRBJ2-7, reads DVKVTQSSRYLVKRTGEKVFLECVQDMDHENMFWYRQDPGLGLRLIYFSYDVKMKEKGDIPEGYSVSREKKERFSLILESASTNQTSMYLCASSKLVQSYEQYFGPGTRLTVT.

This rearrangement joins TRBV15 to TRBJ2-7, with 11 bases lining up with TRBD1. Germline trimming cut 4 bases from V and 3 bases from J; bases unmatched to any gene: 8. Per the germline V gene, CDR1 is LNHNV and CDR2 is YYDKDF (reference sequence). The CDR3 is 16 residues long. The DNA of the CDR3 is TGTGCCACCAGCACCAGACCGGGGACAGGGGGCTACGAGCAGTACTTC. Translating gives CATSTRPGTGGYEQYF.

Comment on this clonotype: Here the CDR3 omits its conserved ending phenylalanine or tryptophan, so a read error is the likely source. This chain's CDR3 is CASSLGGEAFL. CDR3 bases: TGTGCCAGCAGTTTGGGGGGGGAAGCTTTCCTT. The rearrangement joins TRBV27 to TRBJ1-1, with TRBD1 as a possible D gene (5 bases). V was trimmed by 3 bases and J by 8 bases, leaving 7 bases between them. The length of the CDR3 is 11 residues. Germline CDR1 MNHEY, CDR2 SMNVEV (reference sequence).

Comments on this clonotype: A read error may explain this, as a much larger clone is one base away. The CDR3 nucleotides are TGTGCCGGCAGCGTAGCTACCCGGATCCAAGAGACCCAGTACTTC. Protein product: CAGSVATRIQETQYF. V usage is TRBV9 and J usage is TRBJ2-5; no clear D gene. CDR1 SGDLS and CDR2 YYNGEE come from the germline V gene. The CDR3 runs 15 residues.

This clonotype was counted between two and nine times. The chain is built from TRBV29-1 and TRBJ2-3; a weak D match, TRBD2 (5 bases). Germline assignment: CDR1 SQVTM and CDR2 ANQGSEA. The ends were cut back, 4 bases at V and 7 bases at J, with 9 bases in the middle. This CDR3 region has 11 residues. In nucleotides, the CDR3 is TGCAGCGTTGGGGGAGTTAATACGCAGTATTTT. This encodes CSVGGVNTQYF.

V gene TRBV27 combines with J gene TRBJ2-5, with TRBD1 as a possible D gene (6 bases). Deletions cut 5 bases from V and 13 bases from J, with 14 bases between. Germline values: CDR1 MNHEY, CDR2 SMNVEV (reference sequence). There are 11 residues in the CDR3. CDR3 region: CASSTTGFTYF. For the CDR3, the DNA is TGTGCCAGCAGTACCACAGGGTTTACGTACTTC.

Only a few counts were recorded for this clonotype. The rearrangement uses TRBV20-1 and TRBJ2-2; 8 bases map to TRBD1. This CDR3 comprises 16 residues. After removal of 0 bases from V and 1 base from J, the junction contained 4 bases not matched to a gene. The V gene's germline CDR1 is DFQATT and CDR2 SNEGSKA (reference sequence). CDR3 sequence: CSARDPGTGNTGELFF. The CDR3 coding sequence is TGCAGTGCTAGAGATCCCGGGACAGGGAACACCGGGGAGCTGTTTTTT.

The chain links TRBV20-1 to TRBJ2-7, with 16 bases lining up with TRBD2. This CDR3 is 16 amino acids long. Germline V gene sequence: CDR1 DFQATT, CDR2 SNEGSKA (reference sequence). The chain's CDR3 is CSVEEGTSGGAARQYF. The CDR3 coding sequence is TGCAGCGTTGAAGAAGGGACTAGCGGGGGGGCCGCTAGGCAGTACTTC.

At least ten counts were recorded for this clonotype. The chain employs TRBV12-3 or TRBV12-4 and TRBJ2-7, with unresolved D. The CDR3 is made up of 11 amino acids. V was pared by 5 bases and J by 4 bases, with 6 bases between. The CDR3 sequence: CASSTVYEQYF. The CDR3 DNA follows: TGTGCCAGCAGTACAGTTTACGAGCAGTACTTC.

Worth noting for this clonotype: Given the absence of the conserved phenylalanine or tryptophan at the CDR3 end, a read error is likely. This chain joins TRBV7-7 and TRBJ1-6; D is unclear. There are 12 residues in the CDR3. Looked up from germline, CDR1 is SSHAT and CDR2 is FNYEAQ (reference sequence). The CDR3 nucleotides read TGTGCTAGCAGCTTATACGCTTCACCCCTCCACTCT. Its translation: CASSLYASPLHS.

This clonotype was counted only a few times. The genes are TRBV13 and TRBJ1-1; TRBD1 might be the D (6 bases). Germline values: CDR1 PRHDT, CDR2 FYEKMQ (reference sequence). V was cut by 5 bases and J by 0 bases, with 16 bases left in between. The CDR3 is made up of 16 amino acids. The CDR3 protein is CASSTLPGHLNTEAFF. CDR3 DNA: TGTGCCAGCAGCACCCTCCCGGGACACCTGAACACTGAAGCTTTCTTT.

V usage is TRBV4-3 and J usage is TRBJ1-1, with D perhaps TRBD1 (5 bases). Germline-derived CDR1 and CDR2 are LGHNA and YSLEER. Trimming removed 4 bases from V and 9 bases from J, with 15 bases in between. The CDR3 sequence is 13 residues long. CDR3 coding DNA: TGCGCCAGCAGCCCCCTCGGGGCAGTTAAAGCTTTCTTT. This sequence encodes CASSPLGAVKAFF.

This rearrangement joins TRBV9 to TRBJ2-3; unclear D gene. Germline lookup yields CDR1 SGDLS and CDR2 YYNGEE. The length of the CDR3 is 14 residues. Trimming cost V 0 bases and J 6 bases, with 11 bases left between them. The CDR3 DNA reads TGTGCCAGCAGCGTAGCTACAGCCGGGGATACGCAGTATTTT. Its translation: CASSVATAGDTQYF.

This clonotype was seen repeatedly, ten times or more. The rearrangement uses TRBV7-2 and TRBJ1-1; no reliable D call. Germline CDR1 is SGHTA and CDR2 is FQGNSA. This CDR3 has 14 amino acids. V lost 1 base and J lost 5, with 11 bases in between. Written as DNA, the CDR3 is TGTGCCAGCAGCTTAGAAGGTAGGGTGACTGAAGCTTTCTTT. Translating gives CASSLEGRVTEAFF.

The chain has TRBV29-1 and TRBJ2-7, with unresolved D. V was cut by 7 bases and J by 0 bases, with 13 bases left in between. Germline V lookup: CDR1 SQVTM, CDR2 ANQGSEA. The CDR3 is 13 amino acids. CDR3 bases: TGCAGCGGTTTGGACGTCCACTCCTACGAGCAGTACTTC. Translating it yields CSGLDVHSYEQYF.

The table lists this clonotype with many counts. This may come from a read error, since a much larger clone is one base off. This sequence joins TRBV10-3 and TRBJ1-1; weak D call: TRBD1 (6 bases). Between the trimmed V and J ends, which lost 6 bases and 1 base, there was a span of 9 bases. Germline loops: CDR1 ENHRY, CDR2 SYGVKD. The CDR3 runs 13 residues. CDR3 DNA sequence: TGTGCCATCAGGGAGACAGGGAACACTGAAGCTTTCTTT. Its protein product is CAIRETGNTEAFF.

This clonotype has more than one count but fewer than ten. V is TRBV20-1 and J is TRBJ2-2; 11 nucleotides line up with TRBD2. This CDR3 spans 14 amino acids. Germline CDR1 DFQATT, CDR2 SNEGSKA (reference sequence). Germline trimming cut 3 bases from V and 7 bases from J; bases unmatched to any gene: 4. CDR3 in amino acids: CSASGTSGGGELFF. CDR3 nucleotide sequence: TGCAGTGCTAGTGGGACTAGCGGTGGCGGGGAGCTGTTTTTT.

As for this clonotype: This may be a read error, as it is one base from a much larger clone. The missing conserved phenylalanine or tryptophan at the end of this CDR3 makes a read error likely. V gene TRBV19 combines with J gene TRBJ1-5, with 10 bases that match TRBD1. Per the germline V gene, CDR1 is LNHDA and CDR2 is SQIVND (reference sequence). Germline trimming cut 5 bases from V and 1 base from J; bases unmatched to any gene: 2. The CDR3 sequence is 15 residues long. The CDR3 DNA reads TGTGCCAGTAGTGAGGACAGGGGGAGCAATCAGCCCCAGCATGTT. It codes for CASSEDRGSNQPQHV.

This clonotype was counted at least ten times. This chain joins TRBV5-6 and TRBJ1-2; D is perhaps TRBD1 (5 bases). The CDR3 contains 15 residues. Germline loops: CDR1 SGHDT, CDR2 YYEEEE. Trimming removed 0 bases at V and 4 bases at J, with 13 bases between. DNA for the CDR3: TGTGCCAGCAGCTTGGAGGGGACGCAGAGCTATGGCTACACCTTC. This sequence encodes CASSLEGTQSYGYTF.

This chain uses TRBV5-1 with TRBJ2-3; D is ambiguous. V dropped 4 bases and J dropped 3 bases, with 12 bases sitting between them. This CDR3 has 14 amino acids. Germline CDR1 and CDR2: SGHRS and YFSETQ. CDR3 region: CASSISAGTDTQYF. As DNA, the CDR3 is TGCGCCAGCAGCATCTCGGCCGGGACAGATACGCAGTATTTT.

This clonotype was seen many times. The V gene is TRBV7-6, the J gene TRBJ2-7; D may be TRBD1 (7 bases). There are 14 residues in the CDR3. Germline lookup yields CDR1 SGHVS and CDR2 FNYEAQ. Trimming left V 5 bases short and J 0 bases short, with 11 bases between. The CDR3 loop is CASSAGQNSYEQYF. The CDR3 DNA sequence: TGTGCCAGCAGCGCGGGACAGAACTCCTACGAGCAGTACTTC.

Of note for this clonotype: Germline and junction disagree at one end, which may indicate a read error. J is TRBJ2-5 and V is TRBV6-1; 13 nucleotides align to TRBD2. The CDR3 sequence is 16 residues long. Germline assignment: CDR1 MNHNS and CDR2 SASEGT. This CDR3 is CASSRTSGSLGEAQYF. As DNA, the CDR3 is TGTGCCAGCAGTCGGACTAGCGGGAGCCTGGGAGAGGCCCAGTACTTC.

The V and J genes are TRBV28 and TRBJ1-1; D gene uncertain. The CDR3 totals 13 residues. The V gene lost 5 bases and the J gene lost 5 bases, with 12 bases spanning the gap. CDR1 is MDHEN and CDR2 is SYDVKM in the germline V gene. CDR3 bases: TGTGCCAGCAGTGAATCGGAGAGGACTGAAGCTTTCTTT. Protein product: CASSESERTEAFF.

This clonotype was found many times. CDR3 loop: CASSVVPEVEQYF. The CDR3 DNA reads TGTGCCAGCAGTGTGGTGCCTGAAGTGGAGCAGTACTTC. The chain is built from TRBV2 and TRBJ2-7; D unclear. Germline V gene sequence: CDR1 SNHLY, CDR2 FYNNEI. This CDR3 comprises 13 residues. Between the trimmed V and J ends, which lost 4 bases and 7 bases, there was a span of 14 bases.

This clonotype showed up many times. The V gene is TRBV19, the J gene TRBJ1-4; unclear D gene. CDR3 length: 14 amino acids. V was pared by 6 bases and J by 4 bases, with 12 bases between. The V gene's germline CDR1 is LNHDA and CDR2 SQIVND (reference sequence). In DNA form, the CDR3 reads TGTGCCAGTAGCACCAGCAAGGGTAATGAAAAACTGTTTTTT. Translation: CASSTSKGNEKLFF. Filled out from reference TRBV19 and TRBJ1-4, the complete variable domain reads DGGITQSPKYLFRKEGQNVTLSCEQNLNHDAMYWYRQDPGQGLRLIYYSQIVNDFQKGDIAEGYSVSREKKESFPLTVTSAQKNPTAFYLCASSTSKGNEKLFFGSGTQLSVL.

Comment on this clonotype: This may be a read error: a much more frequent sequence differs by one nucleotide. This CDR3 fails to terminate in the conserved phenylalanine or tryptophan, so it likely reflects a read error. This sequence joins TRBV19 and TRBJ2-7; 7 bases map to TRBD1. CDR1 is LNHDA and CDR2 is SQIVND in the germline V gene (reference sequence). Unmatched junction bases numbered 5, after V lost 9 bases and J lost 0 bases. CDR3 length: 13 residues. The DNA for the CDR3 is TGTGCCAGCGCCCGGACAGGCTCCTACGAGCAGTACCTC. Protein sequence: CASARTGSYEQYL.

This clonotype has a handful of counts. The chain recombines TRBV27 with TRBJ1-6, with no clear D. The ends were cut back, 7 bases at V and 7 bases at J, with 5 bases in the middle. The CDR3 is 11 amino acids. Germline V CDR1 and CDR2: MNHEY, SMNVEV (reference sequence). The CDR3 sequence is CASKSNSPLHF. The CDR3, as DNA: TGTGCCAGCAAATCGAATTCACCCCTCCACTTT.

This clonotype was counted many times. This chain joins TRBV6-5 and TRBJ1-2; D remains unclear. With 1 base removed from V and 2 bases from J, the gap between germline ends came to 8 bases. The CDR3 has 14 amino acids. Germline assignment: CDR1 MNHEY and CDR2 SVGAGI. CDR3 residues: CASSYLTGNYGYTF. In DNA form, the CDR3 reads TGTGCCAGCAGTTACTTGACGGGGAACTATGGCTACACCTTC.

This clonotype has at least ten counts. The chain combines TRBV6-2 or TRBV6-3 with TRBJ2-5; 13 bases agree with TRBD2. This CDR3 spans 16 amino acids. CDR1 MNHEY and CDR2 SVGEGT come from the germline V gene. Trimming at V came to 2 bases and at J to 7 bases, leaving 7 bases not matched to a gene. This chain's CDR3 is CASSYPGLAGKRTQYF. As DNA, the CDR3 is TGTGCCAGCAGTTACCCGGGACTAGCGGGGAAGAGGACCCAGTACTTC.

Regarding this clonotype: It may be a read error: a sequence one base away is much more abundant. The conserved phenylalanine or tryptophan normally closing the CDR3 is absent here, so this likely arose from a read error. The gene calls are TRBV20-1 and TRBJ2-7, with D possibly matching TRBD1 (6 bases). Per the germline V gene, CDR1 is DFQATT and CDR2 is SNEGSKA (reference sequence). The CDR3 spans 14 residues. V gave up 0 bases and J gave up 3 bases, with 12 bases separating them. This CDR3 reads CSARDRQGFYEQYL. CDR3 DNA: TGCAGTGCTAGAGATCGTCAGGGGTTCTACGAGCAGTACCTC.

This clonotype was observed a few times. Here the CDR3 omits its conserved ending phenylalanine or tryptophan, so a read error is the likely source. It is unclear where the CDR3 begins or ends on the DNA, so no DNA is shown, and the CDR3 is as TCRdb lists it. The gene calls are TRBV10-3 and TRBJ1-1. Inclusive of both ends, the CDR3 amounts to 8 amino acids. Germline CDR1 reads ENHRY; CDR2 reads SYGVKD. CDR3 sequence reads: CAIRQANY.